This TCR beta chain was recovered during a study of neurological immune-mediated disorders. Whole-study findings and limits: HTLV-1-associated myelopathy displayed the greatest TCR clonal expansion, and multiple sclerosis exhibited the smallest, lower than that of healthy controls. When the repertoires were grouped phylogenetically, those of 18 of the 34 multiple sclerosis patients came together in a single cluster of related CDR3 sequences, which points to a possible repertoire-level signature. Expanded clones shared no CDR3 amino acid sequences across subjects, suggesting private repertoires in all groups.

The cDNA was synthesized by means of template-switch 5'RACE, which was carried out with 10-nucleotide random UMIs. One entry per CDR3 protein, called by TCRdb with MiXCR from the 5' RACE reads. Of tens of thousands of distinct CDR3 sequences listed, 3% to 4% were seen once; the top ten hold under 3.5%. This clonotype was counted at least ten times. Antigen specificity is unknown. This CDR3 spans 13 amino acids. The V gene lost 5 bases and the J gene lost 4 bases, with 11 bases spanning the gap. The germline CDR1 and CDR2 sequences are SGHTA and FQGNSA. The rearrangement links TRBV7-2 to TRBJ1-1, with D tentatively TRBD1 (5 bases). The source is a woman aged 45-60 years with multiple sclerosis. Input material: PBMCs. The CDR3 sequence: CASSLDSFTEAFF. CDR3 nucleotides: TGTGCCAGCAGCCTAGACAGCTTCACTGAAGCTTTCTTT.